These 24 T cell receptor beta chains share one sample of origin, sequenced in a study of blood T cell repertoires in COVID-19. The data were produced by immunoSEQ multiplex PCR, yet TCRdb's version contains in-frame clones alone and is incomplete. The sample yields a few hundred thousand clones, 84% seen once. Sequenced: peripheral blood. The receptor set was obtained from a man aged 40-49 years who had recovered from COVID-19.

The chain joins TRBV24-1 to TRBJ2-2; 9 bases map to TRBD2. The CDR3 has 16 residues. J lost 1 base, V lost 3 bases, and 2 bases had no gene match. Germline-derived CDR1 and CDR2 are KGHDR and SFDVKD. CDR3 protein: CATSDPAGGNTGELFF. CDR3 coding DNA: TGTGCCACCAGTGATCCAGCGGGAGGGAACACCGGGGAGCTGTTTTTT.

V gene TRBV4-3 combines with J gene TRBJ1-1; 9 nucleotides line up with TRBD1. The length of the CDR3 is 17 residues. Germline CDR1 and CDR2: LGHNA and YSLEER. V shed 3 bases and J 3 bases; nucleotides not matched to a gene: 11. The CDR3 spells CASSQSTSGQGYTEAFF. In nucleotides, the CDR3 is TGCGCCAGCAGCCAGAGCACATCGGGACAGGGATACACTGAAGCTTTCTTT.

The chain links TRBV11-2 to TRBJ2-6; a possible D gene is TRBD2 (6 bases). The germline gives CDR1 SGHAT, CDR2 FQNNGV. The CDR3 length is 16 residues. The germline V and J ends were trimmed by 5 bases and 0 bases, with 11 bases remaining between them. The CDR3 reads CASSQEGFSGANVLTF. The CDR3 coding sequence is TGTGCCAGCAGCCAGGAGGGTTTCTCTGGGGCCAACGTCCTGACTTTC.

This clone occurred a few times. CDR3 sequence (DNA): TGTGCCAGCAGCCATAGTGTAGTCCCAGATACGCAGTATTTT. Translating gives CASSHSVVPDTQYF. J is TRBJ2-3 and V is TRBV3-1 (or the pseudogene TRBV3-2); no clear D. V shed 3 bases and J shed 4 bases, with 11 bases lying between them. Germline V gene data show CDR1 as LGHDT and CDR2 as YNNKEL (reference sequence). This CDR3 comprises 14 residues.

J is TRBJ2-5 and V is TRBV7-9; D is unresolved. CDR3 length equals 13 residues. Between the trimmed V and J ends, which lost 5 bases and 4 bases, there was a span of 11 bases. Germline loops: CDR1 SEHNR, CDR2 FQNEAQ (reference sequence). The CDR3 nucleotides read TGTGCCAGCAGCACCCCAGTTGGAGAGACCCAGTACTTC. It is translated as CASSTPVGETQYF.

The chain recombines TRBV11-2 with TRBJ2-3; D perhaps matches TRBD2 (6 bases). V was trimmed by 3 bases and J by 14 bases, leaving 15 bases between them. This CDR3 has 12 amino acids. Germline V gene lookup returns CDR1 SGHAT and CDR2 FQNNGV. CDR3 DNA sequence: TGTGCCAGCAGCTTTCCTGGAGGGCCTCTGTATTTT. Amino acids: CASSFPGGPLYF. Variable domain in full (rest from reference TRBV11-2 and TRBJ2-3): EAGVAQSPRYKIIEKRQSVAFWCNPISGHATLYWYQQILGQGPKLLIQFQNNGVVDDSQLPKDRFSAERLKGVDSTLKIQPAKLEDSAVYLCASSFPGGPLYFGPGTRLTVL.

J is TRBJ2-3 and V is TRBV9; 9 nucleotides align to TRBD2. The CDR3 length is 17 residues. J was trimmed by 0 bases and V by 0 bases; bases with no gene match: 5. Germline V gene data show CDR1 as SGDLS and CDR2 as YYNGEE. This CDR3 reads CASSVGGSGSSTDTQYF. For the CDR3, the DNA is TGTGCCAGCAGCGTAGGGGGTAGCGGGAGTAGCACAGATACGCAGTATTTT.

This chain uses TRBV30 with TRBJ1-1, with D uncertain. CDR3 length equals 12 residues. Germline-derived CDR1 and CDR2 are GTSNPN and SVGIG (reference sequence). V was cut by 2 bases and J by 11 bases, with 15 bases left in between. The CDR3 DNA sequence: TGTGCCTGGAGTCTCGGAAACGTCGGGGCTTTCTTT. Translating gives CAWSLGNVGAFF.

The chain joins TRBV2 to TRBJ2-5, with D possibly TRBD2 on 7 matching bases. Trimming left V 2 bases short and J 4 bases short, with 8 bases between. The CDR3 has 13 residues. CDR1 and CDR2 from the germline V gene are SNHLY and FYNNEI. The CDR3 loop reads CASSERGGETQYF. The CDR3 DNA follows: TGTGCCAGCAGTGAAAGGGGGGGAGAGACCCAGTACTTC.

This chain connects TRBV7-9 to TRBJ1-1; D is unclear. V lost 2 bases and J lost 7, with 11 bases in between. Germline V CDR1 and CDR2: SEHNR, FQNEAQ (reference sequence). This CDR3 has 13 residues. CDR3 protein: CASSLMAGSEAFF. In nucleotides, the CDR3 is TGTGCCAGCAGCTTAATGGCAGGCAGTGAAGCTTTCTTT.

The V gene is TRBV7-6, the J gene TRBJ2-7; D is ambiguous. The germline V gene encodes CDR1 SGHVS and CDR2 FNYEAQ. Trimming pared 0 bases from V and 7 bases from J, leaving 4 bases between. The CDR3 sequence is 11 residues long. DNA for the CDR3: TGTGCCAGCAGCTTAGCCGGGGAGCAGTACTTC. Translation gives CASSLAGEQYF.

For the CDR3, the DNA is TGTGCCAGCTCACCGACAGGGGATGGCTACACCTTC. Encoded protein: CASSPTGDGYTF. The J gene is TRBJ1-2, the V gene TRBV18; 8 positions match TRBD1. V lost 3 bases to trimming and J lost 6 bases; unmatched junction nucleotides: 0. This CDR3 spans 12 amino acids. Germline values: CDR1 KGHSH, CDR2 LQKENI.

This rearrangement joins TRBV19 to TRBJ1-1; possibly TRBD1 for D (5 bases). Germline CDR1 is LNHDA and CDR2 is SQIVND (reference sequence). V dropped 3 bases and J dropped 5 bases, with 13 bases sitting between them. This CDR3 contains 14 residues. This chain's CDR3 is CASSIYQGGTEAFF. The CDR3 nucleotides are TGTGCCAGTAGTATTTACCAGGGAGGAACTGAAGCTTTCTTT.

This chain links TRBV19 with TRBJ1-1, with D possibly matching TRBD1 (6 bases). V was pared by 5 bases and J by 1 base, with 26 bases between. Germline CDR1 is LNHDA and CDR2 is SQIVND (reference sequence). The CDR3 runs to 19 residues. The CDR3 DNA reads TGTGCCAGTAGTTCCGCCAGGGGAAGGGGCAGGAAGCAGAACACTGAAGCTTTCTTT. Translating gives CASSSARGRGRKQNTEAFF.

The chain combines TRBV9 with TRBJ2-1; 8 positions match TRBD2. The CDR3 has 16 amino acids. Germline CDR1 SGDLS, CDR2 YYNGEE. Trimming removed 4 bases from V and 7 bases from J; junction bases left unmatched: 13. The CDR3 spells CASSPDPGTRVNEQFF. CDR3 DNA sequence: TGTGCCAGCAGCCCAGACCCCGGGACTAGGGTTAATGAGCAGTTCTTC.

V gene TRBV6-4 combines with J gene TRBJ2-3; TRBD1 agrees at 7 bases. The ends lost 3 bases at V and 0 bases at J; junction bases unmatched: 6. CDR1 is MRHNA and CDR2 is SNTAGT in the germline V gene. The length of the CDR3 is 16 residues. CDR3 amino acids: CASSEGTAFSTDTQYF. Here the CDR3 DNA reads TGTGCCAGCAGTGAAGGGACAGCATTCAGCACAGATACGCAGTATTTT.

This chain links TRBV11-2 with TRBJ1-6; no clear D gene. V was cut by 0 bases and J by 9 bases, with 12 bases left in between. This CDR3 has 15 amino acids. The V gene's germline CDR1 is SGHAT and CDR2 FQNNGV. The CDR3 DNA sequence: TGTGCCAGCAGCTTAGATTCCAGAAATCTTTCACCCCTCCACTTT. As protein: CASSLDSRNLSPLHF.

The gene calls are TRBV29-1 and TRBJ2-7; TRBD1 matches at 8 bases. Germline assignment: CDR1 SQVTM and CDR2 ANQGSEA. The CDR3 loop spans 12 amino acids. V dropped 6 bases and J dropped 0; count of bases not matched to a gene: 1. For the CDR3, the DNA is TGCAGCGTGGGGACAGGCTCCTACGAGCAGTACTTC. Translation gives CSVGTGSYEQYF.

V gene TRBV7-8 combines with J gene TRBJ2-1; weak D call: TRBD2 (6 bases). Germline values: CDR1 SGHVS, CDR2 FQNEAQ. Trimming left V 5 bases short and J 8 bases short, with 16 bases between. The CDR3 contains 14 residues. The CDR3 DNA follows: TGTGCCAGCAGCCCCCGGGACTCGCCCGATGAGCAGTTCTTC. Its protein product is CASSPRDSPDEQFF.

The chain joins TRBV3-1 (or the pseudogene TRBV3-2) to TRBJ2-1; no clear D gene. The CDR3 is made up of 11 amino acids. The germline V gene has CDR1 LGHDT and CDR2 YNNKEL (reference sequence). V dropped 1 base and J dropped 7 bases, with 2 bases sitting between them. The CDR3 DNA is TGTGCCAGCAGCCAAGCAAATGAGCAGTTCTTC. Translating gives CASSQANEQFF.

The V gene is TRBV7-9, the J gene TRBJ2-5; D is ambiguous. Deletions cut 3 bases from V and 1 base from J, with 3 bases between. Per germline, CDR1 SEHNR and CDR2 FQNEAQ (reference sequence). CDR3 length: 12 amino acids. CDR3 amino acids: CASSFGQETQYF. The CDR3 bases are TGTGCCAGCAGCTTCGGCCAAGAGACCCAGTACTTC.

CDR3 in DNA: TGTGCCAGCGCCTCACGGGTATCGCCCTATGGCTACACCTTC. Encoded protein: CASASRVSPYGYTF. This chain connects TRBV27 to TRBJ1-2; the D is unclear. The V gene lost 8 bases and the J gene lost 4 bases, with 17 bases spanning the gap. CDR3 size: 14 residues. CDR1 and CDR2 from the germline V gene are MNHEY and SMNVEV (reference sequence).

This clone has just a few counts. The V gene is TRBV7-9, the J gene TRBJ1-1; D is ambiguous. The CDR3 covers 14 residues. The V gene lost 5 bases and the J gene lost 1 base, with 11 bases spanning the gap. CDR1 SEHNR and CDR2 FQNEAQ come from the germline V gene (reference sequence). CDR3: CASSPKQRNTEAFF. CDR3 coding DNA: TGTGCCAGCAGCCCGAAACAAAGGAACACTGAAGCTTTCTTT.

The chain recombines TRBV6-5 with TRBJ1-4; 8 bases line up with TRBD1. This CDR3 is 13 amino acids long. Trimming at V came to 10 bases and at J to 6 bases, leaving 7 bases not matched to a gene. The germline CDR1 and CDR2 sequences are MNHEY and SVGAGI. The CDR3 DNA sequence: TGTGCCACCGAACAGGACAGGGATGAAAAACTGTTTTTT. Protein sequence: CATEQDRDEKLFF.